The 32 T cell receptor beta chains reported below all come from one sample, sequenced in a study of identical twins listed by TCRdb under 2016. The method behind the library was 5' RACE. The instrument was an Illumina HiSeq 2000. TCRdb reran the public reads through fastp at Q25 and MiXCR, keeping productive beta chains. CDR3 protein duplicates are merged, each entry listing the most common genes and DNA. Across this sample there are approximately 690,000 distinct CDR3 sequences, with roughly 6.2% seen only once. The ten largest clones take up around 1.9% of the sample. The sample consisted of naive T cells sorted from blood. The sample's cell subset or site label, in plain terms: cells isolated with a human naive T-cell isolation kit. The origin of the receptors is a man younger than 35 in good health.

This clonotype has a handful of counts. For the CDR3, the DNA is TGTGCCAGCAGTTACTCCGCCGGGCCACGGGGGACCCAGTACTTC. This encodes CASSYSAGPRGTQYF. The chain links TRBV6-5 to TRBJ2-5, with D perhaps TRBD2 (5 bases). The ends were cut back, 0 bases at V and 7 bases at J, with 15 bases in the middle. Germline V gene lookup returns CDR1 MNHEY and CDR2 SVGAGI. The CDR3 is 15 residues long.

This clonotype was found many times. This chain connects TRBV12-3 or TRBV12-4 to TRBJ2-2; possible D gene TRBD1, 6 bases. Between the trimmed V and J ends, which lost 3 bases and 2 bases, there was a span of 10 bases. The CDR3 spans 15 residues. CDR3 protein: CASSFRGGNTGELFF. The CDR3 region has the DNA TGTGCCAGCAGTTTCCGAGGGGGAAACACCGGGGAGCTGTTTTTT.

This clonotype appeared many times. The chain links TRBV29-1 to TRBJ2-1; 10 nucleotides agree with TRBD2. This CDR3 has 17 residues. The germline V gene has CDR1 SQVTM and CDR2 ANQGSEA. Trimming took 3 bases from V and 1 from J; bases not matched to a gene: 9. The CDR3 DNA follows: TGCAGCGTTGATGGCCTAGCGGGAGTCGGGTCCTACAATGAGCAGTTCTTC. It codes for CSVDGLAGVGSYNEQFF.

This clonotype was detected many times. The rearrangement joins TRBV11-2 to TRBJ2-3; D is possibly TRBD1 (5 bases). This CDR3 is 16 amino acids long. V was cut by 1 base and J by 1 base, with 12 bases left in between. The germline V gene encodes CDR1 SGHAT and CDR2 FQNNGV. The CDR3 DNA follows: TGTGCCAGCAGCTTAGTCCCAGGGTTGGGCACAGATACGCAGTATTTT. The encoded protein is CASSLVPGLGTDTQYF.

The chain uses TRBV20-1 and TRBJ2-5, with D possibly called TRBD1 or TRBD2 (5 bases each). In germline, CDR1 is DFQATT, CDR2 SNEGSKA (reference sequence). Trimming pared 0 bases from V and 6 bases from J, leaving 17 bases between. The CDR3 consists of 15 residues. The CDR3: CSARDMLGDLKTQYF. CDR3 coding DNA: TGCAGTGCTAGAGATATGTTGGGGGATTTGAAGACCCAGTACTTC.

The V call is TRBV10-3, the J call TRBJ2-1; 10 nucleotides match TRBD2. The CDR3 covers 16 residues. J gave up 1 base and V 7 bases, and 7 bases lay outside the gene matches. Germline CDR1 and CDR2: ENHRY and SYGVKD. CDR3 sequence (DNA): TGTGCCATCAAACCTAGCGGGAGCCTATCCTACAATGAGCAGTTCTTC. It codes for CAIKPSGSLSYNEQFF.

This clonotype was counted only a few times. V gene TRBV5-5 combines with J gene TRBJ2-1, with 8 nucleotides matching TRBD2. The CDR3 has 16 residues. Germline values: CDR1 SGHKS, CDR2 YYEKEE (reference sequence). V was clipped by 1 base and J by 12 bases; unmatched bases: 15. The CDR3 region is CASSLPTSGRAIGQFF. Here the CDR3 DNA reads TGTGCCAGCAGCTTGCCTACTAGCGGACGGGCGATCGGGCAGTTCTTC.

This clonotype was seen ten or more times. The V gene is TRBV5-5, the J gene TRBJ1-5; possibly TRBD1 for D (6 bases). CDR1 is SGHKS, CDR2 YYEKEE, per germline (reference sequence). The V gene lost 0 bases and the J gene lost 3 bases, with 10 bases spanning the gap. The CDR3 has 15 residues. This CDR3 is CASSLGGGHNQPQHF. CDR3 sequence (DNA): TGTGCCAGCAGCTTGGGTGGGGGGCACAATCAGCCCCAGCATTTT. Full variable domain (outside the CDR3, taken from reference TRBV5-5 and TRBJ1-5): DAGVTQSPTHLIKTRGQQVTLRCSPISGHKSVSWYQQVLGQGPQFIFQYYEKEERGRGNFPDRFSARQFPNYSSELNVNALLLGDSALYLCASSLGGGHNQPQHFGDGTRLSIL.

The sample holds many counts of this clonotype. This chain joins TRBV7-8 and TRBJ2-3; no reliable D call. Per germline, CDR1 SGHVS and CDR2 FQNEAQ. Trimming removed 4 bases from V and 2 bases from J, with 7 bases in between. The CDR3 loop spans 13 amino acids. The CDR3 is CASSSYTTDTQYF. CDR3 DNA sequence: TGTGCCAGCAGCTCTTACACCACAGATACGCAGTATTTT.

This clonotype was observed a few times. This chain joins TRBV24-1 and TRBJ2-5; the D is unclear. The length of the CDR3 is 17 residues. Per germline, CDR1 KGHDR and CDR2 SFDVKD. Trimming shortened V by 4 bases and J by 0 bases, and 17 bases separated the two germline ends. The CDR3 nucleotides read TGTGCCACCAGTGACTCCGGGCAGACACCGTACCAAGAGACCCAGTACTTC. It specifies CATSDSGQTPYQETQYF.

This clonotype was counted at least ten times. The CDR3 region has the DNA TGTGCCAGCAGTTCCGACAGGGCCGGGTCACCCCTCCACTTT. Translating it yields CASSSDRAGSPLHF. The gene calls are TRBV2 and TRBJ1-6; TRBD1 aligns across 7 bases. CDR1 SNHLY and CDR2 FYNNEI come from the germline V gene. Trimming took 5 bases from V and 10 from J; bases not matched to a gene: 8. CDR3 length: 14 amino acids.

The table lists this clonotype with many counts. The chain uses TRBV20-1 and TRBJ2-5; TRBD1 aligns across 12 bases. CDR1 is DFQATT and CDR2 is SNEGSKA in the germline V gene (reference sequence). This CDR3 is 16 amino acids long. The V gene end was trimmed by 5 bases and the J gene end by 5 bases; junction bases not matched to a gene: 12. The CDR3 sequence: CSAPGQGAVSWETQYF. CDR3 nucleotide sequence: TGCAGTGCTCCGGGACAGGGGGCGGTTTCCTGGGAGACCCAGTACTTC.

This clonotype was recorded a few times. The chain has TRBV4-2 and TRBJ2-1, with 7 bases identical to TRBD2. The CDR3 length is 17 residues. Per the germline V gene, CDR1 is LGHNA and CDR2 is YNFKEQ. Trimming cost V 4 bases and J 0 bases; bases outside gene matches: 9. This CDR3 reads CASSLDTRTSSYNEQFF. The CDR3 DNA reads as TGTGCCAGCAGCCTTGATACCAGGACTAGCTCCTACAATGAGCAGTTCTTC.

The V gene is TRBV7-2, the J gene TRBJ2-6; D is perhaps TRBD1 (5 bases). Germline V gene lookup returns CDR1 SGHTA and CDR2 FQGNSA. This CDR3 has 17 residues. The V gene lost 11 bases and the J gene lost 0 bases, with 20 bases spanning the gap. CDR3 in DNA: TGTGCCGGTTCAGGGTCCGGACGGCCCTCTGGGGCCAACGTCCTGACTTTC. Protein sequence: CAGSGSGRPSGANVLTF. Full variable domain (missing parts from reference TRBV7-2 and TRBJ2-6): GAGVSQSPSNKVTEKGKDVELRCDPISGHTALYWYRQSLGQGLEFLIYFQGNSAPDKSGLPSDRFSAERTGGSVSTLTIQRTQQEDSAVYLCAGSGSGRPSGANVLTFGAGSRLTVL.

This clonotype occurred many times. The CDR3 DNA reads as TGTGCCAGCAGTTCGTGGACAGGGGGCAACACCGGGGAGCTGTTTTTT. Its protein product is CASSSWTGGNTGELFF. The chain links TRBV12-3 or TRBV12-4 to TRBJ2-2, with 11 bases matching TRBD1. The CDR3 consists of 16 residues. The trim removed 4 bases at V and 2 bases at J, leaving 3 bases unmatched.

This clonotype has ten or more counts. This sequence joins TRBV20-1 and TRBJ2-7, with D perhaps matching TRBD1 (7 bases). There are 14 residues in the CDR3. V dropped 1 base and J dropped 3 bases, with 13 bases sitting between them. CDR1 DFQATT and CDR2 SNEGSKA come from the germline V gene (reference sequence). Here the CDR3 DNA reads TGCAGTGCTAGAGGTGGAGGGGGCAACTACGAGCAGTACGTC. Its translation is CSARGGGGNYEQYV.

This clonotype was picked up many times. The genes are TRBV9 and TRBJ2-5; the D is unclear. Germline assignment: CDR1 SGDLS and CDR2 YYNGEE. V was clipped by 4 bases and J by 5 bases, with 12 bases between them. The CDR3 runs to 13 residues. The CDR3 protein is CASSRRRFETQYF. In nucleotides, the CDR3 is TGTGCCAGCAGCAGGAGAAGGTTTGAGACCCAGTACTTC.

This clonotype was seen ten or more times. The chain carries TRBV7-2 and TRBJ2-5, with TRBD1 matching over 7 bases. This CDR3 contains 14 residues. The germline V gene has CDR1 SGHTA and CDR2 FQGNSA. Trimming removed 0 bases from V and 5 bases from J; junction bases left unmatched: 3. DNA of the CDR3: TGTGCCAGCAGCTTAGCGCGCAGGGGGGAGACCCAGTACTTC. Protein: CASSLARRGETQYF.

At least ten counts were recorded for this clonotype. J is TRBJ1-1 and V is TRBV29-1; TRBD1 might be the D (5 bases). Trimming cost V 6 bases and J 2 bases, with 16 bases left between them. CDR3 size: 14 residues. Germline V gene lookup returns CDR1 SQVTM and CDR2 ANQGSEA. This CDR3 is CSVRFPGFNTEAFF. CDR3 in DNA: TGCAGCGTCCGGTTCCCAGGGTTTAACACTGAAGCTTTCTTT.

This clonotype has a count of ten or more. The J gene is TRBJ2-7, the V gene TRBV12-3 or TRBV12-4, with D unclear. Trimming pared 6 bases from V and 0 bases from J, leaving 9 bases between. This CDR3 spans 13 amino acids. In DNA, the CDR3 is TGTGCCAGCAGACCGACGGTCTCCTACGAGCAGTACTTC. Translating it yields CASRPTVSYEQYF.

Only a few counts were recorded for this clonotype. J is TRBJ2-7 and V is TRBV6-1, with D unclear. This CDR3 has 14 residues. Trimming left V 6 bases short and J 7 bases short, with 19 bases between. The germline CDR1 and CDR2 sequences are MNHNS and SASEGT. Written as DNA, the CDR3 is TGTGCCAGCAGCCCGGGCTCCCAGGCGACGGAGCAGTACTTC. Translation gives CASSPGSQATEQYF.

At least ten counts were recorded for this clonotype. This rearrangement joins TRBV25-1 to TRBJ2-7; 9 nucleotides align to TRBD1. The ends lost 4 bases at V and 4 bases at J; junction bases unmatched: 8. CDR1 and CDR2 (germline): MGHDK, SYGVNS. The CDR3 totals 15 residues. CDR3 coding DNA: TGTGCCAGCAGTGGACCCGGGACAGGGTCTTACGAGCAGTACTTC. It translates to CASSGPGTGSYEQYF.

This clonotype was picked up many times. V usage is TRBV29-1 and J usage is TRBJ1-1, with D unclear. Trimming pared 4 bases from V and 0 bases from J, leaving 6 bases between. Germline V gene lookup returns CDR1 SQVTM and CDR2 ANQGSEA. The CDR3 spans 12 residues. The chain's CDR3 is CSVAPVNTEAFF. CDR3 in DNA: TGCAGCGTTGCGCCGGTGAACACTGAAGCTTTCTTT.

The V and J genes are TRBV7-9 and TRBJ2-7, with a possible D match to TRBD1 (6 bases). The CDR3 runs to 12 residues. Trimming shortened V by 10 bases and J by 1 base, and 11 bases separated the two germline ends. Per germline, CDR1 SEHNR and CDR2 FQNEAQ (reference sequence). The CDR3 reads CAIEGVSYEQYF. As DNA, the CDR3 is TGTGCCATCGAGGGGGTTTCCTACGAGCAGTACTTC.

Points on this clonotype: A much larger clone lies a single base off, so this may be a read error. The rearrangement uses TRBV7-2 and TRBJ2-1; the match to TRBD1 covers 8 bases. CDR3 length: 15 residues. The germline gives CDR1 SGHTA, CDR2 FQGNSA. The chain's CDR3 is CVSSSEGTGYNEQFF. CDR3 coding DNA: TGTGTCAGCAGCTCTGAGGGGACAGGTTACAATGAGCAGTTCTTC.

The chain joins TRBV5-1 to TRBJ2-1; 7 nucleotides match TRBD2. From germline, CDR1 is SGHRS and CDR2 YFSETQ. After removal of 7 bases from V and 1 base from J, the junction contained 5 bases not matched to a gene. This CDR3 has 14 amino acids. CDR3 region: CASVGGVSYNEQFF. CDR3 nucleotide sequence: TGCGCCAGCGTGGGAGGGGTGTCCTACAATGAGCAGTTCTTC.

At least ten counts were recorded for this clonotype. The V gene is TRBV7-9, the J gene TRBJ1-4; the match to TRBD1 covers 10 bases. J lost 2 bases, V lost 5 bases, and 8 bases had no gene match. The CDR3 is 17 amino acids. The germline gives CDR1 SEHNR, CDR2 FQNEAQ (reference sequence). The CDR3 coding sequence is TGTGCCAGCAGCGTCGTGGACAGGGGGGCGACTAATGAAAAACTGTTTTTT. Protein sequence: CASSVVDRGATNEKLFF.

This clonotype was observed a few times. This rearrangement joins TRBV28 to TRBJ2-5; tentatively, D is TRBD1 (5 bases). The CDR3 consists of 9 residues. CDR1 and CDR2 from the germline V gene are MDHEN and SYDVKM. Trimming shortened V by 10 bases and J by 5 bases, and 5 bases separated the two germline ends. The CDR3 DNA reads as TGTGCCAACAGGGAGACCCAGTACTTC. This encodes CANRETQYF.

This clonotype has only a few counts. The chain uses TRBV20-1 and TRBJ2-3, with D unresolved. The ends were cut back, 5 bases at V and 6 bases at J, with 21 bases in the middle. The CDR3 totals 15 residues. Germline lookup yields CDR1 DFQATT and CDR2 SNEGSKA (reference sequence). The CDR3 sequence is CSAPEVEKGGDTQYF. CDR3 nucleotides: TGCAGTGCTCCGGAAGTCGAGAAGGGTGGCGATACGCAGTATTTT.

The rearrangement uses TRBV30 and TRBJ1-5; TRBD1 matches 7 bases. The CDR3 runs 16 residues. V shed 2 bases and J 2 bases; nucleotides not matched to a gene: 9. CDR1 GTSNPN and CDR2 SVGIG come from the germline V gene (reference sequence). CDR3 DNA sequence: TGTGCCTGGAGTCCGAATGACAGGGCTCGCAATCAGCCCCAGCATTTT. It translates to CAWSPNDRARNQPQHF.

This clonotype came up many times. The chain recombines TRBV7-2 with TRBJ1-4, with 7 bases fitting TRBD1. The CDR3 covers 14 residues. V lost 5 bases and J lost 8; bases outside the gene matches: 8. Germline V lookup: CDR1 SGHTA, CDR2 FQGNSA. CDR3: CASSPTLRGEKLFF. CDR3 nucleotides: TGTGCCAGCAGCCCGACCCTCAGGGGGGAAAAACTGTTTTTT.

Many counts were recorded for this clonotype. The chain carries TRBV12-3 or TRBV12-4 and TRBJ2-1; the D is unclear. The CDR3 totals 15 residues. V dropped 3 bases and J dropped 5 bases, with 14 bases sitting between them. CDR3 in DNA: TGTGCCAGCAGTTTTAATAAGGCTTTGAACAATGAGCAGTTCTTC. Its protein is CASSFNKALNNEQFF.